This section outlines one T cell receptor beta chain sequence together with its context. The CDR3 runs 15 residues. The V and J ends lost 4 bases and 4 bases respectively, with 15 bases between them. CDR1 and CDR2 from the germline V gene are SGDLS and YYNGEE. TCRdb's table, derived via immunoSEQ multiplex PCR, lists solely in-frame clones and lacks some. The top ten clones hold under 2% of a sample with some 93,000 clones, around 91% of them seen once. The data are from a study of T cell changes during pregnancy in multiple sclerosis. The rearrangement uses TRBV9 and TRBJ1-3; possibly TRBD1 for D (6 bases). Sequenced here: peripheral blood, sampled after pregnancy. The TCR was taken from a female donor in good health, enrolled as a control in a pregnancy study. CDR3 amino acids: CASSKKPGAGNTIYF. The DNA of the CDR3 is TGTGCCAGCAGCAAGAAGCCAGGGGCAGGAAACACCATATATTTT.